These 5 T cell receptor beta chains were all obtained from the same sample, sequenced in a study of blood T cell repertoires in COVID-19. The protocol was immunoSEQ multiplex PCR, while the TCRdb copy is restricted to in-frame clones and leaves out a portion. The profile shows about 300,000 clones, roughly 88% of them singletons. The sequenced sample was peripheral blood. The receptor source for this set is a young man with active or convalescent COVID-19.

Points on this clone: This specimen includes other DNA sequences encoding the same CDR3. The chain combines TRBV5-6 with TRBJ1-1; tentatively, D is TRBD1 (5 bases). CDR3 length: 13 amino acids. The V gene's germline CDR1 is SGHDT and CDR2 YYEEEE. With 0 bases removed from V and 4 bases from J, the gap between germline ends came to 7 bases. Written as DNA, the CDR3 is TGTGCCAGCAGCTTGGGTAGGGGCACTGAAGCTTTCTTT. This codes for CASSLGRGTEAFF.

The chain links TRBV4-3 to TRBJ1-2; TRBD1 matches 7 bases. V was pared by 1 base and J by 5 bases, with 7 bases of the junction left unmatched. CDR3 length: 15 amino acids. Germline-derived CDR1 and CDR2 are LGHNA and YSLEER. This CDR3 is CASSQVTGSRYGYTF. CDR3 DNA: TGCGCCAGCAGCCAAGTGACAGGGTCGCGTTATGGCTACACCTTC.

The CDR3 coding sequence is TGTGCCAGCAGTTACTCAACAGATCGCTCCTACGAGCAGTACTTC. As protein: CASSYSTDRSYEQYF. The chain has TRBV6-5 and TRBJ2-7; D not certain. Per the germline V gene, CDR1 is MNHEY and CDR2 is SVGAGI. The CDR3 has 15 residues. V lost 0 bases, J lost 0 bases, and 9 bases lay in between.

This rearrangement joins TRBV5-6 to TRBJ1-2, with no clear D. Per germline, CDR1 SGHDT and CDR2 YYEEEE. The V end was cut by 3 bases, the J end by 9 bases, with 12 bases between. This CDR3 has 12 amino acids. The CDR3 DNA sequence: TGTGCCAGCAGCTCTGGAGGAACCCGCTACACCTTC. Its protein is CASSSGGTRYTF.

The chain joins TRBV4-1 to TRBJ2-3, with 13 bases lining up with TRBD2. Trimming cost V 2 bases and J 4 bases; bases outside gene matches: 6. The CDR3 has 17 amino acids. CDR1 is MGHRA and CDR2 is YSYEKL in the germline V gene. In DNA form, the CDR3 reads TGCGCCAGCAGCCAAAGACTAGCGGGGGGCCCCCCAGATACGCAGTATTTT. This sequence encodes CASSQRLAGGPPDTQYF.